The clone carrying this T cell receptor (beta chain) was observed a few times. Its matching antigen is unknown. The CDR3 extends over 15 amino acids. V gave up 4 bases and J gave up 6 bases; unmatched junction bases: 8. Germline CDR1 SGHVS, CDR2 FNYEAQ. This sample was included in a study of naive and memory T cell subsets. Both TRBC1 and TRBC2 were covered by a beta constant-region primer of two equimolar oligonucleotides. Ligated cDNA was amplified by four rounds of PCR with nested alpha and beta constant-region primers and SP2. TCRdb called the UMI-ligation and nested PCR reads again in MiXCR, with one record for every CDR3 protein. Here the sample spans over 110,000 distinct CDR3 sequences, approximately 21% being singletons. General study results and limits: In CD4 and CD8 cells, diversity dropped from naive through EMRA. Clonotypes are single alpha or beta chains, not paired receptors. Especially in CD8 cells, naive repertoires contained a few larger clonotypes, possibly CD45RA-re-expressing memory cells.

This sequence joins TRBV7-6 and TRBJ2-1; 8 bases fit TRBD2. This sequence was found in a human donor in good health. The sample was naive CD8+ T cells from blood. Written as DNA, the CDR3 is TGTGCCAGCAGCTCATTAGCGGGATTGGTCAATGAGCAGTTCTTC. As protein: CASSSLAGLVNEQFF.